The source of this TCR beta chain is a study of shared clonotypes between healthy human individuals. Study-wide points: With a few donors compared, 4% to 5.5% of naive CD4 clonotypes were shared.

Deletions cut 3 bases from V and 4 bases from J, with 9 bases between. The germline V gene has CDR1 SGHTA and CDR2 FQGNSA. The CDR3 extends over 13 amino acids. Clones were read by immunoSEQ multiplex PCR, and TCRdb kept only the in-frame ones, dropping some. The data show approximately 940,000 clones, with 76% seen just once and about 1.5% held by the top ten. With regard to this clone: The antigen is not known. Other nucleotide sequences from this sample produce the same CDR3.

This sequence originates from a man younger than 35 in good health. The rearrangement joins TRBV7-2 to TRBJ2-5; the D call may be TRBD1 or TRBD2 (6 bases each). The sequencing input was memory CD4+ T cells sorted from blood. The subset: CD45RA-negative fraction. The CDR3 is CASSLGGRETQYF. For the CDR3, the DNA is TGTGCCAGCAGCTTGGGGGGCAGAGAGACCCAGTACTTC.